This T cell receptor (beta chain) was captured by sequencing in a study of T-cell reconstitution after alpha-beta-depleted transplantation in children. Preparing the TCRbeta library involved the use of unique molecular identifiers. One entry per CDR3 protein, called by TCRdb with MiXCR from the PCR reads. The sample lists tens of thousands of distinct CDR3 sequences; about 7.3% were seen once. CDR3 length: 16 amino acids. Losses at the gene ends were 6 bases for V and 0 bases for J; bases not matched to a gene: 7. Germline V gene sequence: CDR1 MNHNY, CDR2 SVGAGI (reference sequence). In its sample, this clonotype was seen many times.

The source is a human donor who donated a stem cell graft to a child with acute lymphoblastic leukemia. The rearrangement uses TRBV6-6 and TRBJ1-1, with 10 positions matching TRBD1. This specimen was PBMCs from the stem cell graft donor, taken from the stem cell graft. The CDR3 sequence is CASRPRDRGMNTEAFF. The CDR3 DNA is TGTGCCAGCAGACCTCGGGACAGGGGCATGAACACTGAAGCTTTCTTT.